This T cell receptor beta chain was captured by sequencing in a study of T cells after posttransplantation cyclophosphamide. Findings and limits, study-wide: Later blood repertoires were often dominated by clones from the donor CD8+ memory compartment.

CDR3 length: 17 residues. Germline CDR1 is SGHRS and CDR2 is YFSETQ. The V end was cut by 4 bases, the J end by 4 bases, with 24 bases between. Busulfan-fludarabine conditioning, marrow transplant, and cyclophosphamide on days +3 and +4 were administered. This clone was counted at least ten times. The antigen remains unidentified. Here immunoSEQ multiplex PCR was the method, and the copy in TCRdb shows in-frame clones only, minus some. Altogether around 5,000 clones were found in the sample, and no singletons occur. V is TRBV5-1 and J is TRBJ2-7; D possibly corresponds to TRBD2 (6 bases). The starting material was PBMCs, obtained 377 days after allogeneic stem cell transplant with posttransplant cyclophosphamide. This TCR derives from a male patient between 60 and 69 years old who received an allogeneic stem cell transplant from a related donor, was CMV-positive, and had acute GVHD only. The graft donor may be the source of some T cells. CDR3 bases: TGCGCCAGCAGCCCTAACGTCCCGGGACTCGGAGAGTACGAGCAGTACTTC. Amino acids: CASSPNVPGLGEYEQYF.